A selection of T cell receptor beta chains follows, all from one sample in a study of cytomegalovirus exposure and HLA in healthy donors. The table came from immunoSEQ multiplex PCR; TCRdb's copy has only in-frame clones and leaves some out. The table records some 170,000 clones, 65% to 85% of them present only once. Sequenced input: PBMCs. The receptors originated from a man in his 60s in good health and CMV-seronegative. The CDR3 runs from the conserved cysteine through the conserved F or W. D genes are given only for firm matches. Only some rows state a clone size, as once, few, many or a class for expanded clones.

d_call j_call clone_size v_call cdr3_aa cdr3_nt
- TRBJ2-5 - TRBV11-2 CASSLESAATQYF TGTGCCAGCAGCTTAGAGTCTGCGGCGACCCAGTACTTC
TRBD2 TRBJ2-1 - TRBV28 CASRSPAGTSVYNEQFF TGTGCCAGCAGGTCTCCCGCCGGGACTAGCGTTTACAATGAGCAGTTCTTC
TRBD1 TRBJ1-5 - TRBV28 CASRIQGLGAQHF TGTGCCAGCAGAATACAGGGGTTGGGTGCCCAGCATTTT
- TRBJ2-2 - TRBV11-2 CASSLFPRGLTGELFF TGTGCCAGCAGCTTATTCCCCCGGGGGTTGACCGGGGAGCTGTTTTTT
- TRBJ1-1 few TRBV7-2 CASSTDRNTEAFF TGTGCCAGCAGCACAGACAGGAACACTGAAGCTTTCTTT
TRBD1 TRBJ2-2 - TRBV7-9 CASNFQDRGGTGELFF TGTGCCAGCAACTTCCAGGACAGGGGAGGGACCGGGGAGCTGTTTTTT
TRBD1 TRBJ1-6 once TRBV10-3 CAISDRDRYSPLHF TGTGCCATCAGTGACCGGGACAGGTATTCACCCCTCCACTTT
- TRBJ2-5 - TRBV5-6 CASSLGQIQETQYF TGTGCCAGCAGCCTCGGACAGATCCAAGAGACCCAGTACTTC
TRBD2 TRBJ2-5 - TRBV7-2 CASSFSGGAGETQYF TGTGCCAGCAGCTTTAGCGGGGGGGCCGGTGAGACCCAGTACTTC
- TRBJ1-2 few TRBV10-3 CAIGRDTQNYGYTF TGTGCCATCGGCCGGGACACCCAGAACTATGGCTACACCTTC
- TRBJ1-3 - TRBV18 CASSLYGLRESSGNTIYF TGTGCCAGCTCACTTTATGGACTCCGTGAGAGCTCTGGAAACACCATATATTTT
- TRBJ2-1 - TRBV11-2 CASSPRDEQFF TGTGCCAGCAGCCCCCGGGATGAGCAGTTCTTC
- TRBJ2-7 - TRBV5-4 CASSSRQGRDEQYF TGTGCCAGCAGCTCCCGACAGGGGAGGGACGAGCAGTACTTC
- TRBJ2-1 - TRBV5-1 CASSADTDNEQFF TGCGCCAGCAGCGCCGACACAGACAATGAGCAGTTCTTC
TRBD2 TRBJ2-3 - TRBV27 CASSSGLAGRGINTQYF TGTGCCAGCAGTTCCGGACTAGCGGGGAGAGGTATAAATACGCAGTATTTT
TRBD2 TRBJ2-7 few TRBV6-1 CASSGTSGLYEQYF TGTGCCAGCAGTGGGACTAGCGGGTTATACGAGCAGTACTTC
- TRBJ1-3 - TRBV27 CASSSAGVHSGNTIYF TGTGCCAGCAGTTCCGCAGGGGTTCACTCTGGAAACACCATATATTTT
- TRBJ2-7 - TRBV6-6 CASSYRSYEQYF TGTGCCAGCAGTTATCGCAGCTACGAGCAGTACTTC
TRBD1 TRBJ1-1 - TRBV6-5 CASSYDRATEAFF TGTGCCAGCAGTTACGACAGGGCCACTGAAGCTTTCTTT
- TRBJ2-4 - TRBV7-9 CASAGGGESDNIQYF TGTGCCAGCGCCGGAGGGGGGGAAAGCGATAACATTCAGTACTTC
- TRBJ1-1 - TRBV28 CASTTARVVTEAFF TGTGCCAGCACAACCGCCAGGGTGGTTACTGAAGCTTTCTTT
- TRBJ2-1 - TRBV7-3 CASSRQASSYNEQFF TGTGCCAGCAGCCGACAGGCCAGCTCCTACAATGAGCAGTTCTTC
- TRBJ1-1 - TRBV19 CASSIVGVAYEAFF TGTGCCAGTAGTATAGTCGGGGTCGCTTATGAAGCTTTCTTT
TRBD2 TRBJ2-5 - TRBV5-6 CASSQNLAGGQVETQYF TGTGCCAGCAGCCAAAACCTAGCGGGGGGGCAGGTAGAGACCCAGTACTTC
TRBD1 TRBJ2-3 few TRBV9 CASSVEQGRIDTQYF TGTGCCAGCAGCGTAGAACAGGGGAGAATAGATACGCAGTATTTT
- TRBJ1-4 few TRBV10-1 CASSESGIEKLFF TGCGCCAGCAGTGAATCGGGTATTGAAAAACTGTTTTTT
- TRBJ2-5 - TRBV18 CASSPNKETQYF TGTGCCAGCTCACCGAACAAGGAGACCCAGTACTTC
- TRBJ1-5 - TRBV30 CAWSVQGDQPQHF TGTGCCTGGAGTGTACAGGGAGATCAGCCCCAGCATTTT
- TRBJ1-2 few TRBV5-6 CASSFRGGYTF TGTGCCAGCAGCTTCAGGGGCGGCTACACCTTC
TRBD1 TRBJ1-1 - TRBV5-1 CASEPGQMNTEAFF TGCGCCAGCGAGCCGGGACAGATGAACACTGAAGCTTTCTTT
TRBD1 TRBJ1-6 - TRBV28 CASTPGGGQGRSPLHF TGTGCCAGCACTCCCGGGGGGGGACAGGGGCGTTCACCCCTCCACTTT
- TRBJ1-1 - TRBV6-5 CASTHGGTEAFF TGTGCCAGCACCCACGGGGGCACTGAAGCTTTCTTT
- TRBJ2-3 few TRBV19 CASSIKVAASTDTQYF TGTGCCAGTAGTATAAAGGTTGCGGCTAGCACAGATACGCAGTATTTT
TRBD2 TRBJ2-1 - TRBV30 CAWSISGSRNEQFF TGTGCCTGGAGTATAAGCGGGAGTCGGAATGAGCAGTTCTTC
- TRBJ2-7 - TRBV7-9 CASSPRQEQYF TGTGCCAGCAGCCCGCGACAAGAGCAGTACTTC
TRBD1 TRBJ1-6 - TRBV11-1 CASSRGQGGSPLHF TGTGCCAGCAGCCGGGGACAGGGGGGCTCACCCCTCCACTTT
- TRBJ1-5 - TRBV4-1 CASSQDQGAGSNQPQHF TGCGCCAGCAGCCAAGATCAAGGGGCGGGAAGCAATCAGCCCCAGCATTTT
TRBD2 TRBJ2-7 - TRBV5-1 CASSLRRASGNYEQYF TGCGCCAGCAGCTTGCGTAGGGCTAGCGGGAACTACGAGCAGTACTTC
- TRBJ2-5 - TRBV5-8 CASSSLQYQETQYF TGTGCCAGCAGCTCCCTACAGTACCAAGAGACCCAGTACTTC
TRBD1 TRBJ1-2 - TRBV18 CASSRDRGSYGYTF TGTGCCAGCTCACGGGACAGGGGTAGCTATGGCTACACCTTC